Listed below are T cell receptor beta chains from one sample, sequenced in a study of shared clonotypes between healthy human individuals. Produced via immunoSEQ multiplex PCR; TCRdb's table is partial and in-frame only. Of around 480,000 clones in the sample, over 60% were seen once. The sample comprised PBMCs. The receptors were gathered from a woman aged 40-49 years in good health. Some clones in this sample may be carry-over from other donors' samples. CDR3s include the opening cysteine and the closing phenylalanine or tryptophan. D genes are given only for firm matches. Part of the rows lack a size; the others show once, few, many or a class for expanded clones.

len	v_gene	abundance	d_gene	j_gene	CDR3nt	CDR3aa
14	TRBV7-9	-	-	TRBJ1-2	TGTGCCAGCAGCCCACGGGGGGGAGACTATGGCTACACCTTC	CASSPRGGDYGYTF
15	TRBV4-1	-	-	TRBJ2-1	TGCGCCAGCAGCCAGTCCGGGGCAGTGGTCAATGAGCAGTTCTTC	CASSQSGAVVNEQFF
15	TRBV19	once	TRBD1	TRBJ1-2	TGTGCCAGTAGTCCCAGACAGGGGGCGGGCTATGGCTACACCTTC	CASSPRQGAGYGYTF
16	TRBV29-1	-	-	TRBJ2-7	TGCAGCGTGTGGACGAAACAGGGAGGACTCCTCTACGAGCAGTACTTC	CSVWTKQGGLLYEQYF
15	TRBV5-1	-	-	TRBJ2-1	TGCGCCAGCAGTCAACAGGCTTCCTCCTACAATGAGCAGTTCTTC	CASSQQASSYNEQFF
11	TRBV28	-	-	TRBJ1-4	TGTGCCAGCAGTTTCAGGGAAAAACTGTTTTTT	CASSFREKLFF
15	TRBV4-1	once	-	TRBJ1-2	TGCGCCAGCAGCCAAGTATTCGCAGGGGTCCGCGGCTACACCTTC	CASSQVFAGVRGYTF
14	TRBV27	-	-	TRBJ2-7	TGTGCCAGCAGTCCCCGAGCGGGCCTTTACGAGCAGTACTTC	CASSPRAGLYEQYF
16	TRBV27	-	-	TRBJ2-3	TGTGCCAGCAGTTTATCAGGGGATCTTAGCACAGATACGCAGTATTTT	CASSLSGDLSTDTQYF
13	TRBV30	-	TRBD1	TRBJ1-1	TGTGCCTGGAGTATACAGGGGGGCACTGAAGCTTTCTTT	CAWSIQGGTEAFF
15	TRBV6-1	-	-	TRBJ2-7	TGTGCCAGCAGTGAAGGGACAGACCCAACCTACGAGCAGTACTTC	CASSEGTDPTYEQYF
17	TRBV6-1	many	-	TRBJ1-3	TGTGCCAGCAGTGAAACCTTTTTGGGCCACTCTGGAAACACCATATATTTT	CASSETFLGHSGNTIYF
13	TRBV30	-	TRBD1	TRBJ1-5	TGTGCCTGGAGTCGGCAGGGGGCTCAGCCCCAGCATTTT	CAWSRQGAQPQHF
13	TRBV5-6	-	-	TRBJ1-5	TGTGCCAGCAGCCCTGGAAAGGGTCAGCCCCAGCATTTT	CASSPGKGQPQHF
15	TRBV4-1	-	-	TRBJ2-7	TGCGCCAGCAGCCCTCAGTTTGGGGATACCTACGAGCAGTACTTC	CASSPQFGDTYEQYF
14	TRBV5-1	-	-	TRBJ2-7	TGCGCCAGCAGCACCGGGACTGGGGTCTGGGAGCAGTACTTC	CASSTGTGVWEQYF
15	TRBV5-1	-	TRBD2	TRBJ2-1	TGCGCCAGCAGCACGACTAGCGGGGTCTACAATGAGCAGTTCTTC	CASSTTSGVYNEQFF
16	TRBV7-9	-	TRBD2	TRBJ2-5	TGTGCCAGCAGCCCGACAGCTAGCGGGATGGGAGAGACCCAGTACTTC	CASSPTASGMGETQYF
13	TRBV4-1	-	TRBD2	TRBJ2-1	TGCGCCAGCAGAGTCAGCGGGGGGAATGAGCAGTTCTTC	CASRVSGGNEQFF
15	TRBV10-3	-	-	TRBJ1-1	TGTGCCATCAGTGACTTGGGTGGAGGGAACACTGAAGCTTTCTTT	CAISDLGGGNTEAFF
13	TRBV7-9	-	-	TRBJ1-1	TGTGCCAGCAGCTTAGAAGATAACACTGAAGCTTTCTTT	CASSLEDNTEAFF
12	TRBV5-6	few	TRBD2	TRBJ2-1	TGTGCCAGCAGCTTTTCCGGGGGGGAGCAGTTCTTC	CASSFSGGEQFF
14	TRBV5-6	-	-	TRBJ1-2	TGTGCCAGCAGCTTGGTTGGGGGAGGCTATGGCTACACCTTC	CASSLVGGGYGYTF
13	TRBV7-3	-	-	TRBJ1-1	TGTGCCAGCAGCTTAGGGGGGGCTTCTGAAGCTTTCTTT	CASSLGGASEAFF
16	TRBV30	once	TRBD1	TRBJ2-3	TGTGCCTGGAGGCCAGGCAGAACCTTAGGGACAGATATGCAGTATTTT	CAWRPGRTLGTDMQYF
14	TRBV11-2	-	-	TRBJ2-7	TGTGCCAGCAGCTTAGACCAGAACTCCTTCGAGCAGTACTTC	CASSLDQNSFEQYF
15	TRBV5-1	-	TRBD2	TRBJ2-3	TGCGCCAGCAGCCCCAATGTGGCGGGAGCTGATACGCAGTATTTT	CASSPNVAGADTQYF
13	TRBV9	-	-	TRBJ1-2	TGTGCCAGCAGCCCTCCGGCTAACTATGGCTACACCTTC	CASSPPANYGYTF
16	TRBV7-9	-	-	TRBJ2-1	TGTGCCAGCAGCCCCCGATCGGCAGGGCCTGGCAATGAGCAGTTCTTC	CASSPRSAGPGNEQFF
13	TRBV15	many	-	TRBJ2-2	TGTGCCACCAGCAGAGTAGCAGCGGCTGAGCTGTTTTTT	CATSRVAAAELFF
13	TRBV30	many	TRBD1	TRBJ1-6	TGTGCCTGGAGACGACAGGGTAATTCACCCCTCCACTTT	CAWRRQGNSPLHF
15	TRBV7-3	-	TRBD1	TRBJ1-1	TGTGCCAGCAGCTTAAGGACAGGGGGCGGAACTGAAGCTTTCTTT	CASSLRTGGGTEAFF